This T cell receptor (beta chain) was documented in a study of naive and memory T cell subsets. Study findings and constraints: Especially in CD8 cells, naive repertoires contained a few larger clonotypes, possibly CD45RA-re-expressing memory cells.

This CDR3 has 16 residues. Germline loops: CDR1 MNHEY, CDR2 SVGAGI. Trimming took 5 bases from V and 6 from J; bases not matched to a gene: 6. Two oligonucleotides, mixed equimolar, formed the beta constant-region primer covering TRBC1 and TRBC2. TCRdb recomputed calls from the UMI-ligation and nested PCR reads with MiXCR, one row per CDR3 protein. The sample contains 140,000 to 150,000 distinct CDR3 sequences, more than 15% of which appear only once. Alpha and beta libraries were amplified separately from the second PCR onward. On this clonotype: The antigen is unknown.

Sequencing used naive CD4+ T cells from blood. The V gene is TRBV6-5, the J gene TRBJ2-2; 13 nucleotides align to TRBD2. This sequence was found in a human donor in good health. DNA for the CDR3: TGTGCCAGCAGTCGAGGGACTAGCGGGGCGGCCGGGGAGCTGTTTTTT. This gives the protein CASSRGTSGAAGELFF.